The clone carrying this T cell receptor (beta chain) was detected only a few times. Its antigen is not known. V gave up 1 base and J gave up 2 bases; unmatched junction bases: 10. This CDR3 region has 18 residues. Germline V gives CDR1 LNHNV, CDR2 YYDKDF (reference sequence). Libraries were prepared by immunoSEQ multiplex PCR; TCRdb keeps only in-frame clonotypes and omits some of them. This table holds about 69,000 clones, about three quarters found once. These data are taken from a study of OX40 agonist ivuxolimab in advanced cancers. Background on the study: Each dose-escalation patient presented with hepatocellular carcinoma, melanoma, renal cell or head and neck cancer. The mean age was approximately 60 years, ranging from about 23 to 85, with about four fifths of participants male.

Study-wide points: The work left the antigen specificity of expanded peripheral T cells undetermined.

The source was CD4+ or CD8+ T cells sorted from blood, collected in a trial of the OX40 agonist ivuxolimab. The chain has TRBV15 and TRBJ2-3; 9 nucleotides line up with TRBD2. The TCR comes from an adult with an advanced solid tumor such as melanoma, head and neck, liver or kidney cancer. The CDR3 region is CATSRGRDLAGNTDTQYF. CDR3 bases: TGTGCCACCAGCAGAGGGCGCGACCTAGCGGGAAACACAGATACGCAGTATTTT. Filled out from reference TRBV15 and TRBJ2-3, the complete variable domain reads DAMVIQNPRYQVTQFGKPVTLSCSQTLNHNVMYWYQQKSSQAPKLLFHYYDKDFNNEADTPDNFQSRRPNTSFCFLDIRSPGLGDTAMYLCATSRGRDLAGNTDTQYFGPGTRLTVL.